This passage covers 9 T cell receptor beta chains from one sample sequenced in a study of control samples from healthy donors and cancer patients. TCRdb keeps only in-frame clones here, not all; method: immunoSEQ multiplex PCR. The data show about 22,000 clones, 75% to 85% seen once. Sequenced sample: PBMCs. Every receptor here comes from a man aged 55 to 70 with head and neck cancer.

This sequence joins TRBV3-1 (or the pseudogene TRBV3-2) and TRBJ1-1; the D gene is possibly TRBD1 (5 bases). Trimming pared 4 bases from V and 8 bases from J, leaving 14 bases between. CDR3 size: 13 residues. Germline values: CDR1 LGHDT, CDR2 YNNKEL (reference sequence). The CDR3: CASSPSPGTEAFF. The CDR3 nucleotides are TGTGCCAGCAGCCCCTCCCCCGGGACGGAAGCTTTCTTT.

The chain carries TRBV27 and TRBJ2-5; D ambiguous. The ends were cut back, 4 bases at V and 1 base at J, with 10 bases in the middle. The CDR3 extends over 14 amino acids. In germline, CDR1 is MNHEY, CDR2 SMNVEV (reference sequence). The CDR3 is CASSYISGQETQYF. DNA of the CDR3: TGTGCCAGCAGTTATATAAGTGGCCAAGAGACCCAGTACTTC.

The table lists this clone with a count of one. The chain recombines TRBV7-9 with TRBJ1-5; D uncertain. The CDR3 spans 12 residues. Germline CDR1 is SEHNR and CDR2 is FQNEAQ (reference sequence). Trimming took 2 bases from V and 7 from J, leaving 6 bases between them. For the CDR3, the DNA is TGTGCCAGCAGCTTAACTGGACAGCCCCAGCATTTT. This encodes CASSLTGQPQHF.

The gene calls are TRBV6-5 and TRBJ2-3, with 13 nucleotides matching TRBD2. The CDR3 is 12 residues long. Germline CDR1 and CDR2: MNHEY and SVGAGI. V lost 5 bases and J lost 12; bases outside the gene matches: 2. The DNA of the CDR3 is TGTGCCAGCAGTCGGACTAGCGGGAGTCAGTATTTT. Its protein is CASSRTSGSQYF.

This clone was observed a single time. V and J are TRBV7-9 and TRBJ2-1; weak D call: TRBD2 (5 bases). The CDR3 is 14 amino acids. Trimming pared 5 bases from V and 8 bases from J, leaving 16 bases between. Germline lookup yields CDR1 SEHNR and CDR2 FQNEAQ (reference sequence). The chain's CDR3 is CASSLPDRRDEQFF. The DNA of the CDR3 is TGTGCCAGCAGCCTCCCAGACCGGCGGGATGAGCAGTTCTTC.

This clone has a handful of counts. The rearrangement links TRBV12-5 to TRBJ2-2; 10 bases are shared with TRBD2. CDR1 is LGHNT, CDR2 FRNRAP, per germline. After removal of 1 base from V and 4 bases from J, the junction contained 6 bases not matched to a gene. This CDR3 has 17 amino acids. In DNA form, the CDR3 reads TGTGCTAGTGGTTTGGCCAGCGGGGGGGGATCCACCGGGGAGCTGTTTTTT. Its protein product is CASGLASGGGSTGELFF.

This clone has only a few counts. CDR3 region: CASRQGLAGDQETQYF. Written as DNA, the CDR3 is TGTGCCAGCAGGCAGGGACTAGCGGGGGATCAAGAGACCCAGTACTTC. This sequence joins TRBV5-4 and TRBJ2-5; 14 bases are shared with TRBD2. CDR1 is SGHNT and CDR2 is YYREEE in the germline V gene (reference sequence). This CDR3 has 16 amino acids. V dropped 5 bases and J dropped 2; count of bases not matched to a gene: 5.

The rearrangement uses TRBV12-3 or TRBV12-4 and TRBJ1-1, with D uncertain. V gave up 7 bases and J gave up 5 bases, with 14 bases separating them. The CDR3 contains 13 residues. CDR3 coding DNA: TGTGCCAGCACCACCCCCTCGGCAACTGAAGCTTTCTTT. Its translation is CASTTPSATEAFF.

The chain joins TRBV4-3 to TRBJ1-1; D is unclear. There are 13 residues in the CDR3. CDR1 and CDR2 from the germline V gene are LGHNA and YSLEER. Trimming left V 4 bases short and J 2 bases short, with 8 bases between. CDR3 nucleotide sequence: TGCGCCAGCAGCCGGACCGACAACACTGAAGCTTTCTTT. Encoded protein: CASSRTDNTEAFF.